What follows are 20 T cell receptor beta chains derived from one specimen sequenced in a study of blood T cells in healthy people across ages (dated by TCRdb to 2013 to 2016). Libraries were made using 5' RACE. For sequencing, an Illumina HiSeq 2500 was employed. A second PCR of about 6 to 11 cycles was run with a J-beta primer mix and a sample-barcoded 5' primer. Starting from the raw public reads, TCRdb applied fastp trimming at Q25, assembled clones with MiXCR and retained in-frame beta chains. Merged by CDR3 protein, the rows form single entries marked with the most common genes and DNA. In all, the sample holds hundreds of thousands of distinct CDR3 sequences, and 40% to 65% of those were seen once. The ten largest clones represent approximately 40% of the sample. The sample taken for sequencing was blood. These TCRs come from a man aged 80 or over in good health.

This rearrangement joins TRBV5-1 to TRBJ2-6; D remains ambiguous. The CDR3 totals 16 residues. Germline V gives CDR1 SGHRS, CDR2 YFSETQ. The V end was cut by 0 bases, the J end by 2 bases, with 9 bases between. Written as DNA, the CDR3 is TGCGCCAGCAGCTTGGTCGCCCGCCCTGGGGCCAACGTCCTGACTTTC. As protein: CASSLVARPGANVLTF.

The chain links TRBV28 to TRBJ1-1; 8 bases are shared with TRBD1. The CDR3 contains 13 residues. The J segment lost 10 bases and the V segment lost 1 base, leaving 5 bases of the junction unmatched. The germline gives CDR1 MDHEN, CDR2 SYDVKM. The CDR3 spells CASSLSGTGPAFF. The DNA for the CDR3 is TGTGCCAGCAGTTTATCCGGGACAGGTCCAGCTTTCTTT.

V and J are TRBV12-5 and TRBJ2-7, with 8 bases aligning to TRBD2. Germline values: CDR1 LGHNT, CDR2 FRNRAP. This CDR3 is 16 amino acids long. V shed 4 bases and J 4 bases; nucleotides not matched to a gene: 12. The CDR3 nucleotides are TGTGCTAGTGGTTATGTAGCGGGACCGATAGGGTACGAGCAGTACTTC. It specifies CASGYVAGPIGYEQYF.

V is TRBV20-1 and J is TRBJ2-7; D ambiguous. Trimming took off 6 bases at V and 0 bases at J, with 15 bases between the two ends. CDR3 length equals 14 residues. Germline CDR1 and CDR2: DFQATT and SNEGSKA (reference sequence). CDR3 loop: CSARTGGGSYEQYF. CDR3 nucleotide sequence: TGCAGTGCCCGCACGGGCGGTGGCTCCTACGAGCAGTACTTC.

The chain uses TRBV20-1 and TRBJ2-5; either TRBD1 or TRBD2 may supply D (6 bases each). The J call is in doubt because the DNA end fits TRBJ2-7 better. This CDR3 region has 15 residues. Germline V CDR1 and CDR2: DFQATT, SNEGSKA (reference sequence). The CDR3: CSARPDRWGANEQYF. The CDR3 DNA is TGCAGTGCTAGACCCGATCGGTGGGGGGCTAACGAGCAGTACTTC.

The chain employs TRBV9 and TRBJ2-3; D gene unclear. CDR1 SGDLS and CDR2 YYNGEE come from the germline V gene. The CDR3 has 15 residues. V dropped 0 bases and J dropped 3 bases, with 11 bases sitting between them. In nucleotides, the CDR3 is TGTGCCAGCAGCGTAGAGGGTTCCACTACAGATACGCAGTATTTT. It is translated as CASSVEGSTTDTQYF.

V usage is TRBV29-1 and J usage is TRBJ2-4, with TRBD2 matching over 12 bases. V was pared by 4 bases and J by 13 bases, with 8 bases of the junction left unmatched. The V gene's germline CDR1 is SQVTM and CDR2 ANQGSEA. This CDR3 is 13 amino acids long. The CDR3 is CSVVKLAGGQQYF. The CDR3 nucleotides read TGCAGCGTTGTGAAGCTAGCGGGAGGGCAGCAGTACTTC. The whole variable domain, filled in from reference TRBV29-1 and TRBJ2-4, reads SAVISQKPSRDICQRGTSLTIQCQVDSQVTMMFWYRQQPGQSLTLIATANQGSEATYESGFVIDKFPISRPNLTFSTLTVSNMSPEDSSIYLCSVVKLAGGQQYFGAGTRLSVL.

The rearrangement uses TRBV18 and TRBJ2-5, with D possibly being TRBD1 or TRBD2 (5 bases each). This CDR3 contains 16 residues. Trimming left V 1 base short and J 5 bases short, with 17 bases between. Germline CDR1 and CDR2: KGHSH and LQKENI. CDR3: CASSPRFSSEGETQYF. In DNA form, the CDR3 reads TGTGCCAGCTCACCACGGTTCAGTAGCGAGGGGGAGACCCAGTACTTC.

This clonotype has just a few counts. The chain is built from TRBV10-3 and TRBJ1-2; D is undetermined. Germline CDR1 reads ENHRY; CDR2 reads SYGVKD. The CDR3 has 18 residues. Between the trimmed V and J ends, which lost 0 bases and 1 base, there was a span of 18 bases. The DNA of the CDR3 is TGTGCCATCAGTGAGTCGAATGACTATCTATCGAATAACTATGGCTACACCTTC. Its translation: CAISESNDYLSNNYGYTF.

This rearrangement joins TRBV28 to TRBJ2-7, with 11 bases lining up with TRBD2. TRBJ2-5 matches the DNA end more closely, so the J call is doubtful. This CDR3 contains 17 residues. Germline values: CDR1 MDHEN, CDR2 SYDVKM. The CDR3 is CASSSLLAGDRRETQYF. The CDR3 nucleotides read TGTGCCAGCAGTTCCTTACTAGCGGGAGATCGAAGGGAGACCCAGTACTTC.

Only a few counts were recorded for this clonotype. The gene calls are TRBV6-6 and TRBJ2-7; TRBD2 matches 13 bases. The CDR3 consists of 15 residues. CDR1 is MNHNY, CDR2 SVGAGI, per germline (reference sequence). V lost 6 bases, J lost 1 base, and 3 bases stayed unmatched. The CDR3, as DNA: TGTGCCAGCAGGGGACTAGCGGGGTTATCCTACGAGCAGTACTTC. Translation gives CASRGLAGLSYEQYF.

The chain is built from TRBV5-1 and TRBJ2-5; TRBD1 aligns across 8 bases. The germline gives CDR1 SGHRS, CDR2 YFSETQ. The trim removed 3 bases at V and 5 bases at J, leaving 9 bases unmatched. This CDR3 spans 15 amino acids. The CDR3 here is CASSSGQGFPETQYF. The CDR3 coding sequence is TGCGCCAGCAGCTCAGGACAGGGTTTTCCGGAGACCCAGTACTTC.

The V gene is TRBV7-2, the J gene TRBJ2-1; 14 positions match TRBD2. The germline V gene has CDR1 SGHTA and CDR2 FQGNSA. The CDR3 contains 17 residues. Unmatched junction bases numbered 9, after V lost 5 bases and J lost 6 bases. The CDR3 loop reads CASSPNIGLAGGNEQFF. DNA of the CDR3: TGTGCCAGCAGCCCGAATATTGGACTAGCGGGAGGCAATGAGCAGTTCTTC.

The chain couples TRBV7-9 to TRBJ1-1, with D unclear. Germline V gene data show CDR1 as SEHNR and CDR2 as FQNEAQ (reference sequence). V lost 5 bases, J lost 10 bases, and 11 bases lay in between. The CDR3 runs to 11 residues. The CDR3 DNA is TGTGCCAGCAGCCGCCGGGAAGGAGCTTTCTTT. Its translation is CASSRREGAFF. The full variable domain, rest sourced from reference TRBV7-9 and TRBJ1-1, is DTGVSQNPRHKITKRGQNVTFRCDPISEHNRLYWYRQTLGQGPEFLTYFQNEAQLEKSRLLSDRFSAERPKGSFSTLEIQRTEQGDSAMYLCASSRREGAFFGQGTRLTVV.

V gene TRBV5-1 combines with J gene TRBJ2-7, with D perhaps matching TRBD1 (5 bases). This CDR3 spans 18 amino acids. Trimming took 1 base from V and 1 from J, leaving 21 bases between them. Germline V gene lookup returns CDR1 SGHRS and CDR2 YFSETQ. CDR3 nucleotide sequence: TGCGCCAGCAGCTTGTGGACATCCGTAGGCCTGACTTCCTACGAGCAGTACTTC. Its translation is CASSLWTSVGLTSYEQYF.

Only a few counts were recorded for this clonotype. The rearrangement links TRBV7-2 to TRBJ1-2, with TRBD1 matching over 7 bases. V gave up 7 bases and J gave up 2 bases; unmatched junction bases: 1. This CDR3 is 12 amino acids long. Germline values: CDR1 SGHTA, CDR2 FQGNSA. CDR3 protein: CASKQGNYGYTF. The CDR3 bases are TGTGCCAGCAAACAGGGGAACTATGGCTACACCTTC.

V gene TRBV5-1 combines with J gene TRBJ2-3; possible D gene TRBD1, 7 bases. The CDR3 length is 15 residues. V was shortened by 0 bases and J by 14 bases, with 22 bases between the two germline ends. Germline CDR1 and CDR2: SGHRS and YFSETQ. In DNA form, the CDR3 reads TGCGCCAGCAGCTTGGAGGTCAGGGGGTCGGGAGACGCGTATTTT. It yields the protein CASSLEVRGSGDAYF. The whole variable domain, remainder taken from reference TRBV5-1 and TRBJ2-3, is KAGVTQTPRYLIKTRGQQVTLSCSPISGHRSVSWYQQTPGQGLQFLFEYFSETQRNKGNFPGRFSGRQFSNSRSEMNVSTLELGDSALYLCASSLEVRGSGDAYFGPGTRLTVL.

This clonotype was counted only a few times. V gene TRBV28 combines with J gene TRBJ2-7, with TRBD2 identical over 11 bases. Germline values: CDR1 MDHEN, CDR2 SYDVKM. After removal of 8 bases from V and 0 bases from J, the junction contained 6 bases not matched to a gene. The CDR3 runs to 15 residues. The CDR3 coding sequence is TGTGCCAGCGGGACTAGCGGTGGGAGCTCCTACGAGCAGTACTTC. Encoded protein: CASGTSGGSSYEQYF.

CDR3 amino acids: CASSGPSGPYSNQPQHF. For the CDR3, the DNA is TGTGCCAGCAGCGGCCCGAGTGGGCCCTATAGCAATCAGCCCCAGCATTTT. The chain uses TRBV5-6 and TRBJ1-5, with D uncertain. The CDR3 has 17 residues. V was trimmed by 4 bases and J by 0 bases, leaving 17 bases between them. Germline-derived CDR1 and CDR2 are SGHDT and YYEEEE.

The chain employs TRBV20-1 and TRBJ1-6; D perhaps matches TRBD1 (6 bases). The germline V gene encodes CDR1 DFQATT and CDR2 SNEGSKA (reference sequence). CDR3 length equals 14 residues. Trimming shortened V by 3 bases and J by 10 bases, and 16 bases separated the two germline ends. Here the CDR3 DNA reads TGCAGTGCTAGCCGACAGGTCGTTGTCTCACCCCTCCACTTT. It specifies CSASRQVVVSPLHF.